This TCR beta chain was sequenced for a study of T cells in Graves' hyperthyroidism and ophthalmopathy. General study results and limits: The model anticipated ophthalmopathy a median about six months pre-onset. A model using 13 V-J features told ophthalmopathy apart from stable hyperthyroidism. Researchers found most expanded thyroid clonotypes above 0.001 in blood as well.

There were TCR beta CDR3 regions amplified from RNA transcripts. Initially, a first-round RT-PCR of the TCR CDR3 employed the HTBI primer set. TCRdb called the multiplex PCR reads again in MiXCR, with one record for every CDR3 protein. The data show 450,000 to 650,000 distinct CDR3 sequences, approximately 17% seen once. In its sample, this clonotype was seen a few times. Its antigen is undetermined. This receptor was taken from a woman aged 18-29 years with Graves' ophthalmopathy. Material for sequencing was blood.

This chain's CDR3 is CASTQGGQAVYEQYF. The CDR3 DNA reads as TGTGCCAGCACCCAGGGGGGACAGGCGGTGTACGAGCAGTACTTC. The rearrangement uses TRBV6-1 and TRBJ2-7; 8 nucleotides line up with TRBD1. Germline CDR1 MNHNS, CDR2 SASEGT. V was pared by 7 bases and J by 4 bases, with 12 bases of the junction left unmatched. CDR3 size: 15 residues.